These 9 T cell receptor beta chains came from one sample sequenced in a study of T cell responses to AZD1222 COVID-19 vaccine. The repertoire was sequenced with immunoSEQ multiplex PCR; TCRdb's copy has only in-frame clones and lacks some. The sample contains tens of thousands of clones, approximately 83% of which appear only once. Material: peripheral blood, obtained 28 days after the second AZD1222 dose. These receptors originate from an adult who received the AZD1222 COVID-19 vaccine.

J is TRBJ1-5 and V is TRBV27; the D is unclear. The germline gives CDR1 MNHEY, CDR2 SMNVEV (reference sequence). The CDR3 contains 17 residues. The V end lost 3 bases, the J end lost 0 bases, and 15 bases lay between the germline ends. The CDR3 protein is CASSLASPTYSNQPQHF. CDR3 in DNA: TGTGCCAGCAGTTTGGCAAGCCCCACCTATAGCAATCAGCCCCAGCATTTT.

CDR3: CASTPLRGTQETQYF. CDR3 coding DNA: TGTGCCAGCACGCCCTTACGGGGGACACAAGAGACCCAGTACTTC. V and J are TRBV6-5 and TRBJ2-5; D is possibly TRBD1 or TRBD2 (6 bases each). V was clipped by 7 bases and J by 2 bases, with 17 bases between them. The CDR3 is 15 amino acids. The germline gives CDR1 MNHEY, CDR2 SVGAGI.

This chain uses TRBV2 with TRBJ1-2, with 8 nucleotides matching TRBD1. This CDR3 is 15 amino acids long. The V gene end was trimmed by 3 bases and the J gene end by 6 bases; junction bases not matched to a gene: 9. Germline assignment: CDR1 SNHLY and CDR2 FYNNEI. Here the CDR3 reads CASSESGRGLHGYTF. DNA of the CDR3: TGTGCCAGCAGTGAGTCCGGCAGGGGGCTTCATGGCTACACCTTC. Looking up the rest from reference TRBV2 and TRBJ1-2 gives the full variable domain: EPEVTQTPSHQVTQMGQEVILRCVPISNHLYFYWYRQILGQKVEFLVSFYNNEISEKSEIFDDQFSVERPDGSNFTLKIRSTKLEDSAMYFCASSESGRGLHGYTFGSGTRLTVV.

The V call is TRBV5-1, the J call TRBJ1-2, with TRBD1 identical over 7 bases. J gave up 5 bases and V 3 bases, and 4 bases lay outside the gene matches. The germline V gene encodes CDR1 SGHRS and CDR2 YFSETQ. The CDR3 length is 13 residues. CDR3 in amino acids: CASSSGTDYGYTF. CDR3 in DNA: TGCGCCAGCAGCTCTGGGACAGATTATGGCTACACCTTC.

Remarks on this clone: At one end, the junction sequence differs from germline, possibly due to a read error. This chain connects TRBV6-1 to TRBJ1-4, with D hard to call. This CDR3 comprises 15 residues. The germline CDR1 and CDR2 sequences are MNHNS and SASEGT. Here the CDR3 DNA reads TGTGCCAGCAGAGAAGACCCCACAGATTATGAAAAACTGTTTTTT. Its protein is CASREDPTDYEKLFF.

This clone was observed a single time. The chain uses TRBV28 and TRBJ1-4; 7 bases fit TRBD1. This CDR3 region has 14 residues. Looked up from germline, CDR1 is MDHEN and CDR2 is SYDVKM. Trimming at V came to 6 bases and at J to 7 bases, leaving 8 bases not matched to a gene. The CDR3, as DNA: TGTGCCAGCAGGACAGGGTTTGGGGGTGAAAAACTGTTTTTT. It translates to CASRTGFGGEKLFF.

This sequence joins TRBV25-1 and TRBJ2-1; D is possibly TRBD1 (6 bases). The CDR3 is made up of 18 amino acids. V lost 1 base, J lost 2 bases, and 18 bases lay in between. Per the germline V gene, CDR1 is MGHDK and CDR2 is SYGVNS. CDR3 bases: TGTGCCAGCAGTGAATCTAAGGGGACAAGCAAGACCTACAATGAGCAGTTCTTC. Translating gives CASSESKGTSKTYNEQFF.

V and J are TRBV7-8 and TRBJ1-3, with D maybe TRBD1 (5 bases). V shed 5 bases and J shed 1 base, with 15 bases lying between them. This CDR3 has 16 residues. Germline V lookup: CDR1 SGHVS, CDR2 FQNEAQ. The DNA of the CDR3 is TGTGCCAGCAGCGCCCGTCTGAGGGGTTCTGGAAACACCATATATTTT. Encoded protein: CASSARLRGSGNTIYF.

V is TRBV3-1 (or the pseudogene TRBV3-2) and J is TRBJ2-7, with TRBD1 as a possible D gene (6 bases). The length of the CDR3 is 13 residues. The germline gives CDR1 LGHDT, CDR2 YNNKEL (reference sequence). Between the trimmed V and J ends, which lost 0 bases and 4 bases, there was a span of 7 bases. The CDR3 coding sequence is TGTGCCAGCAGCCAAGACAGGGGTTACGAGCAGTACTTC. It yields the protein CASSQDRGYEQYF.